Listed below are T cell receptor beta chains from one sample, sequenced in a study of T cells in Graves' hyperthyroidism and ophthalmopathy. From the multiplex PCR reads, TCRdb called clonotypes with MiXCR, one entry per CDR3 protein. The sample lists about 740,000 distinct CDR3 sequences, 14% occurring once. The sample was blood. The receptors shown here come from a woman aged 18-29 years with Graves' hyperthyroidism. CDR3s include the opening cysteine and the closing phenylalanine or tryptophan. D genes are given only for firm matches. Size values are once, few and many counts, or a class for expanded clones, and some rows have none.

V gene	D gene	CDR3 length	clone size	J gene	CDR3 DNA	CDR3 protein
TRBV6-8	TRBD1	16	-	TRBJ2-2	TGTGCCAGCAGTTTCCGGGACAGGGGTTTGGGCGAGGAGCTGTTTTTT	CASSFRDRGLGEELFF
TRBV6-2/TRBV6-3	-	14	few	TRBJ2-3	TGTGCCAGCACAACCCGGAGGGGGGTGGATACGCAGTATTTT	CASTTRRGVDTQYF
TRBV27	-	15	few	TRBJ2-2	TGTGCCAGCAGTTCGACCCCATATACCACCGGGGAGCTGTTTTTT	CASSSTPYTTGELFF
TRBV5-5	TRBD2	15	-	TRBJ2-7	TGTGCCAGCAGCTTGGTAGTAGCGGGAGTGTACGAGCAGTACTTC	CASSLVVAGVYEQYF
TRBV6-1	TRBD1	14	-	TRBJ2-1	TGTGCCAGCAGACCCCGACAGGGGCACAATGAGCAGTTCTTC	CASRPRQGHNEQFF
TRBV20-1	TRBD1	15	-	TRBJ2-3	TGCAGTGCTGGACTGCGGGACAGGGGTGCAGATACGCAGTATTTT	CSAGLRDRGADTQYF
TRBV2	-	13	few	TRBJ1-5	TGTGCCAGCAGTAAAGCGTACATGCAGCCCCAGCATTTT	CASSKAYMQPQHF
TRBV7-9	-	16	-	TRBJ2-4	TGTGCCAGCAGCTCGACCACTGGGTCAGGGGAAAACATTCAGTACTTC	CASSSTTGSGENIQYF
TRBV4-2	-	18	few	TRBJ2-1	TGTGCCAGCAGCCACCCTCCCCAGAGGGGAAGCTCCTACAATGAGCAGTTCTTC	CASSHPPQRGSSYNEQFF
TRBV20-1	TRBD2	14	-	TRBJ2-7	TGCAGTGCAGGACTAGCGGGAATGGAGGACGAGCAGTACTTC	CSAGLAGMEDEQYF
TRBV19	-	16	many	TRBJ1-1	TGTGCCAGTAGCACCAAGGGGCCGGGGTGGGACACTGAAGCTTTCTTT	CASSTKGPGWDTEAFF
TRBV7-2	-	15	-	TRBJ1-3	TGTGCCAGCAGCCTGGCTACGGGTCAGGGAAACACCATATATTTT	CASSLATGQGNTIYF
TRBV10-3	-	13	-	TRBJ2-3	TGTGCCATCAGGACCAGACCAGCAGATACGCAGTATTTT	CAIRTRPADTQYF
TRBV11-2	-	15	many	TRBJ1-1	TGTGCCAGCAGCTCCTTACGGCAAATGAACACTGAAGCTTTCTTT	CASSSLRQMNTEAFF
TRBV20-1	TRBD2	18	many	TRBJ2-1	TGCAGTGCTAGCGCAGGGACTAGCGGGCGAGCGACCTACAATGAGCAGTTCTTC	CSASAGTSGRATYNEQFF
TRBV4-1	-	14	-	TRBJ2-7	TGCGCCAGCAGCCAAGGGCCGGGTTCCTACGAGCAGTACTTC	CASSQGPGSYEQYF
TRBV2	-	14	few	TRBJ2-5	TGTGCCAGCATTCAGACACCGTACCAAGAGACCCAGTACTTC	CASIQTPYQETQYF
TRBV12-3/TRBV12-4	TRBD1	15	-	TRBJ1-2	TGTGCCAGCAGTTTGGATAGGACAGGGACCTATGGCTACACCTTC	CASSLDRTGTYGYTF
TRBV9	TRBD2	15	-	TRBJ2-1	TGTGCCAGCAGCGACGGACTAGTCTGGACCAATGAGCAGTTCTTC	CASSDGLVWTNEQFF
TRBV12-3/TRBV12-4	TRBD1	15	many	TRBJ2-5	TGTGCCAGCAGGATCGGGACAGGGGGCGAAGAGACCCAGTACTTC	CASRIGTGGEETQYF
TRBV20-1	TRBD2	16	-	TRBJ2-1	TGCAGTGCTCTAAGACTCAGCGGGAGCCTTTACAATGAGCAGTTCTTC	CSALRLSGSLYNEQFF
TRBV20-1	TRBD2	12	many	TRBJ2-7	TGCACTTGGCTAGCGGGCTCCTACGAGCAGTACTTC	CTWLAGSYEQYF
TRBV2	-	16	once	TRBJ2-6	TGTGCCAGCACCAGGTTGGGGGCAAGTGGGGCCAACGTCCTGACTTTC	CASTRLGASGANVLTF
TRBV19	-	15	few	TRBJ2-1	TGTGCCAGTAGTTCCGGTCGGACCGCCTACAATGAGCAGTTCTTC	CASSSGRTAYNEQFF
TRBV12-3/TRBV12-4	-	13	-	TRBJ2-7	TGTGCCAGCAGCCTCCCCAATAGCGACGAGCAGTACTTC	CASSLPNSDEQYF
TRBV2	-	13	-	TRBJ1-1	TGTGCCAGCAGAGGAGAACCAAACACTGAAGCTTTCTTT	CASRGEPNTEAFF
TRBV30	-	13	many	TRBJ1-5	TGTGCCTGGGGACGGGTGAGCAATCAGCCCCAGCATTTT	CAWGRVSNQPQHF
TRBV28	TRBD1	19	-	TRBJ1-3	TGTGCCAGCAGTTTTCCCCCCTGGGGGGGACAGATCTCTGGAAACACCATATATTTT	CASSFPPWGGQISGNTIYF
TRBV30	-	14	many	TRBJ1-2	TGTGCCTGGAGTGAAGACACCCCTAACTATGGCTACACCTTC	CAWSEDTPNYGYTF
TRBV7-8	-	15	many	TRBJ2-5	TGTGCCAGCAACGCGTTGCAGGGCGAGGTTGAGACCCAGTACTTC	CASNALQGEVETQYF
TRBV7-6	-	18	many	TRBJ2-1	TGTGCCAGCAGCTTAGGGATAGCGGAGGGTAGCTCCTACAATGAGCAGTTCTTC	CASSLGIAEGSSYNEQFF
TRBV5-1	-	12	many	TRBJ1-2	TGCGCCAGCAGCTCCCACGGGGATGGCTACACCTTC	CASSSHGDGYTF
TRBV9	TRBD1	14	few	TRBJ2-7	TGTGCCAGCAGCGAAAAAACAGGGGGCTACGAGCAGTACTTC	CASSEKTGGYEQYF
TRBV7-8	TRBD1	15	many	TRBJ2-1	TGTGCCAGCAGCCAGACAGGGGTTGACTACAATGAGCAGTTCTTC	CASSQTGVDYNEQFF
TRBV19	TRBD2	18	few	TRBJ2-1	TGTGCCAGTAGTTGGACTAGCGGGAGGCACAGCTCCTACAATGAGCAGTTCTTC	CASSWTSGRHSSYNEQFF